This T cell receptor (beta chain) was recovered during a study of OX40 agonist ivuxolimab in advanced cancers. Trimming pared 8 bases from V and 0 bases from J, leaving 11 bases between. CDR1 and CDR2 from the germline V gene are MNHEY and SMNVEV (reference sequence). The CDR3 consists of 14 residues. Generated by immunoSEQ multiplex PCR, the TCRdb table keeps only in-frame clones and is missing some. The sample carries about 83,000 clones, roughly 90% recorded once. Source: CD4+ or CD8+ T cells sorted from blood, taken in a trial of the OX40 agonist ivuxolimab. This receptor was identified in an adult with an advanced solid tumor such as melanoma, head and neck, liver or kidney cancer. The rearrangement uses TRBV27 and TRBJ2-1; no clear D. This CDR3 reads CASLGRDSYNEQFF. CDR3 in DNA: TGTGCCAGCCTTGGACGCGACTCCTACAATGAGCAGTTCTTC.